This T cell receptor beta chain was documented in a study of T cell repertoires in cytomegalovirus infection. Across the study: Recently identified HLA-C-restricted CMV epitopes were used, and well-studied HLA-B-restricted CMV epitopes were used as well. Shared public TCR beta signatures pointed to both CMV infection and a matching HLA type.

TCRdb re-called the reads with MiXCR, one entry per CDR3 protein. The sample holds approximately 110,000 distinct CDR3 sequences; less than 30% are singletons and the top ten take 80% to 85%. Germline V gene lookup returns CDR1 KGHDR and CDR2 SFDVKD. This CDR3 is built from 13 residues. V was trimmed by 0 bases and J by 6 bases, leaving 5 bases between them. Note on this clonotype: What it binds is unknown.

Study results and limitations: Based on cumulative public TCR beta family frequency, carriers of CMV plus the relevant HLA were identified.

The genes are TRBV24-1 and TRBJ2-1; D is uncertain. The sequence was obtained from a human donor in good health (CMV status not recorded). Some clones in this sample may be carry-over from other donors' samples. Specimen: CD8+ T cells from cultured PBMCs, collected from culture after CMV antigen stimulation. CDR3 loop: CATSDLGINEQFF. The CDR3 DNA reads TGTGCCACCAGTGATTTGGGGATCAATGAGCAGTTCTTC.